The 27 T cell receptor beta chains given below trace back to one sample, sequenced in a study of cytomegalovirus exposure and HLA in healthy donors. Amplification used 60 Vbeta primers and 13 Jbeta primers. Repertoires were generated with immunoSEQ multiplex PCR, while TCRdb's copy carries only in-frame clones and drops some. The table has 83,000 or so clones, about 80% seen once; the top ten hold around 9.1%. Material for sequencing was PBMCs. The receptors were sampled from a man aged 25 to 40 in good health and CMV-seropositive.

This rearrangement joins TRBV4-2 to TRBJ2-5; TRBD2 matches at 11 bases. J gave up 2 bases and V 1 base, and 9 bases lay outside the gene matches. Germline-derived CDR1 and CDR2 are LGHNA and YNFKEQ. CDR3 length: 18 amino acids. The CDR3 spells CASSQGGVSGGAQETQYF. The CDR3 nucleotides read TGTGCCAGCAGCCAAGGGGGGGTTAGCGGGGGGGCACAAGAGACCCAGTACTTC.

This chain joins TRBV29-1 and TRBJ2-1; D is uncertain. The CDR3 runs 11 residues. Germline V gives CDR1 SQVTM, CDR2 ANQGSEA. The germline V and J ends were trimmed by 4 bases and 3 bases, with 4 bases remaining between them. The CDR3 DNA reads TGCAGCGTTGCCCACTACAATGAGCAGTTCTTC. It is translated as CSVAHYNEQFF.

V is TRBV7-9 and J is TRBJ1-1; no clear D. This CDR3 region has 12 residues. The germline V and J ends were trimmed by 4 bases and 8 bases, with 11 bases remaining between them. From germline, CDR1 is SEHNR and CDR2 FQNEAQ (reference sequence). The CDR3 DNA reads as TGTGCCAGCAGCTCCCCTGGCAGGGAAGCTTTCTTT. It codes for CASSSPGREAFF.

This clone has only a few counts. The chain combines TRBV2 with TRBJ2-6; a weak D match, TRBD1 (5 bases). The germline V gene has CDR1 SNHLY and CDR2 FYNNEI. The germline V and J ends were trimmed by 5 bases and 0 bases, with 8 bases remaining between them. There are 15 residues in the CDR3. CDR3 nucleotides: TGTGCCAGCAGTAACAGGTTCTCTGGGGCCAACGTCCTGACTTTC. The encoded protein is CASSNRFSGANVLTF.

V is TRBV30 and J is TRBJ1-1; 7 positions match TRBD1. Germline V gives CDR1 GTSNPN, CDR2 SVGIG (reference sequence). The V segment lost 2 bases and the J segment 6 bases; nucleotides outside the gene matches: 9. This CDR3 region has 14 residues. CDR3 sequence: CAWSRGQDGAEAFF. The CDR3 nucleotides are TGTGCCTGGAGTAGAGGACAGGATGGTGCTGAAGCTTTCTTT.

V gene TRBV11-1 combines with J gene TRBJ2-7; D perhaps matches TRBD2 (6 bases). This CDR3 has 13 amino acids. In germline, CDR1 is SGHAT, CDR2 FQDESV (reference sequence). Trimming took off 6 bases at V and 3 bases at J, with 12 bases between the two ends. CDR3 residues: CASSLPGGYEQYF. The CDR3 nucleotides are TGTGCCAGCAGTCTCCCCGGGGGCTACGAGCAGTACTTC.

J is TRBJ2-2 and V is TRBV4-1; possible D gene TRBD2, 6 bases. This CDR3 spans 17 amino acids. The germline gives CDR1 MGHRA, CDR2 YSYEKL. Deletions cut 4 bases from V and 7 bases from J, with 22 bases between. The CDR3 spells CASSPTEPRGSYGELFF. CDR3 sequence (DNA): TGCGCCAGCAGCCCAACCGAACCCCGGGGGAGTTACGGGGAGCTGTTTTTT.

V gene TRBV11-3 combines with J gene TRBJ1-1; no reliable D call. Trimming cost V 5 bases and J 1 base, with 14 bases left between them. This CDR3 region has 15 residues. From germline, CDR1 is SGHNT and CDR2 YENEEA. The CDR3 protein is CASSQGGLENTEAFF. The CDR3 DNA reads TGTGCCAGCAGCCAAGGAGGGCTGGAGAACACTGAAGCTTTCTTT.

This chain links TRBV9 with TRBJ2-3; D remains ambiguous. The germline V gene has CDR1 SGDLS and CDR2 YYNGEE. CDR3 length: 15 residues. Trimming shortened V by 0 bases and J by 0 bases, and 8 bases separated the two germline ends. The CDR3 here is CASSVGRVSTDTQYF. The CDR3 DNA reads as TGTGCCAGCAGCGTAGGTCGGGTAAGCACAGATACGCAGTATTTT. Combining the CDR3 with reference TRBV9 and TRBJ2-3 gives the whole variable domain DSGVTQTPKHLITATGQRVTLRCSPRSGDLSVYWYQQSLDQGLQFLIQYYNGEERAKGNILERFSAQQFPDLHSELNLSSLELGDSALYFCASSVGRVSTDTQYFGPGTRLTVL.

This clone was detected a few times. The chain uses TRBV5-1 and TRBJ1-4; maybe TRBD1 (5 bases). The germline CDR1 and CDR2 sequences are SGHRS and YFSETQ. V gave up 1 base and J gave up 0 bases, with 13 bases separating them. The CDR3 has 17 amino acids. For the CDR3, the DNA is TGCGCCAGCAGCTTGACACCCACAGGTGCAACTAATGAAAAACTGTTTTTT. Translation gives CASSLTPTGATNEKLFF. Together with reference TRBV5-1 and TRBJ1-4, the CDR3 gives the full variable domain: KAGVTQTPRYLIKTRGQQVTLSCSPISGHRSVSWYQQTPGQGLQFLFEYFSETQRNKGNFPGRFSGRQFSNSRSEMNVSTLELGDSALYLCASSLTPTGATNEKLFFGSGTQLSVL.

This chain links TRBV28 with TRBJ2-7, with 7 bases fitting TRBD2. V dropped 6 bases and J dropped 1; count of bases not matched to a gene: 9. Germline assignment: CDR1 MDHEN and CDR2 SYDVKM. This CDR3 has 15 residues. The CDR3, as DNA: TGTGCCAGCAGACCTTTTGGGGGGGTTTCCTACGAGCAGTACTTC. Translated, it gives CASRPFGGVSYEQYF.

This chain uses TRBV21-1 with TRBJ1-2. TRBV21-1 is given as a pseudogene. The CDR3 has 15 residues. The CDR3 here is CASSKDSGGPICYTF. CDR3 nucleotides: TGTGCCAGCAGCAAAGATTCGGGGGGCCCCATCTGCTACACCTTC.

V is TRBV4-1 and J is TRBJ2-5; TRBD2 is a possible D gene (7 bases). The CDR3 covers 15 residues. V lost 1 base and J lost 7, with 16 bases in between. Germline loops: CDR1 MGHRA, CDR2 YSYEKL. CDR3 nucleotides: TGCGCCAGCAGCCAAGGAGGGGGGGGCGGATGGACCCAGTACTTC. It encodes CASSQGGGGGWTQYF.

The CDR3 region has the DNA TGTGCCAGCAGTTTATTGAGGACTAGCGGGGGGGCCCGGGAGACCCAGTACTTC. Translated, it gives CASSLLRTSGGARETQYF. The rearrangement uses TRBV27 and TRBJ2-5; 15 bases align to TRBD2. Losses at the gene ends were 1 base for V and 5 bases for J; bases not matched to a gene: 8. This CDR3 is built from 18 residues. Germline CDR1 is MNHEY and CDR2 is SMNVEV (reference sequence).

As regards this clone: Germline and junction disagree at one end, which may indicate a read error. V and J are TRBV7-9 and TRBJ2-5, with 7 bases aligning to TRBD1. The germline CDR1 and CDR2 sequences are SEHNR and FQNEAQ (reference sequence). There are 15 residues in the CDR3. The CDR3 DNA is TGTTCCAGCAGCTTAGTCCCCGACAGGGTTGAGACCCAGTACTTC. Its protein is CSSSLVPDRVETQYF.

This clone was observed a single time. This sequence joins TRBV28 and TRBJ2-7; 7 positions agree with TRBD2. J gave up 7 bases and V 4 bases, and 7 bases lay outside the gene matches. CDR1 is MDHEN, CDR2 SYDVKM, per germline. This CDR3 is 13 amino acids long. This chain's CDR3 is CASSWRGSGEQYF. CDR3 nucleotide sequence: TGTGCCAGCAGTTGGCGGGGGTCGGGGGAGCAGTACTTC. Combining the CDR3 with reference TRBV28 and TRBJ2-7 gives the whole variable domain DVKVTQSSRYLVKRTGEKVFLECVQDMDHENMFWYRQDPGLGLRLIYFSYDVKMKEKGDIPEGYSVSREKKERFSLILESASTNQTSMYLCASSWRGSGEQYFGPGTRLTVT.

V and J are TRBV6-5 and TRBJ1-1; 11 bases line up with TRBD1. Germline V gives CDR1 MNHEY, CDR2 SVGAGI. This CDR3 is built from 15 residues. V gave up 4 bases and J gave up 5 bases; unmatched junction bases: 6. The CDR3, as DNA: TGTGCCAGCAGTTCGGCGGACAGGGGGCTTACTGAAGCTTTCTTT. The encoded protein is CASSSADRGLTEAFF.

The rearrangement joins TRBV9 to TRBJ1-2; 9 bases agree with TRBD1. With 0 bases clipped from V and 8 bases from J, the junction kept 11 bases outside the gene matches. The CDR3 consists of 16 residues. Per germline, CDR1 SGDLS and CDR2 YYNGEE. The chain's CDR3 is CASSVAPRDRVEGYTF. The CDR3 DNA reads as TGTGCCAGCAGCGTAGCACCCCGGGACAGGGTGGAGGGCTACACCTTC.

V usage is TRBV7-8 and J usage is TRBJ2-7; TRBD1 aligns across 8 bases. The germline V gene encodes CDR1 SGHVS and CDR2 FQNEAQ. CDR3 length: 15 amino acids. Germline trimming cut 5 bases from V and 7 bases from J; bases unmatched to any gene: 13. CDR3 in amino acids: CASSPPIRQGWEQYF. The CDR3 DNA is TGTGCCAGCAGCCCCCCAATACGACAGGGGTGGGAGCAGTACTTC.

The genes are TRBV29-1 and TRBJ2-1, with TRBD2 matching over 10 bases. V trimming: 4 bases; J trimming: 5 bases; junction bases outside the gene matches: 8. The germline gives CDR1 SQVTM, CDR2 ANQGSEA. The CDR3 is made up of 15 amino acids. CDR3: CSVGPTSGLNNEQFF. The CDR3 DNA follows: TGCAGCGTTGGCCCGACTAGCGGGCTCAACAATGAGCAGTTCTTC.

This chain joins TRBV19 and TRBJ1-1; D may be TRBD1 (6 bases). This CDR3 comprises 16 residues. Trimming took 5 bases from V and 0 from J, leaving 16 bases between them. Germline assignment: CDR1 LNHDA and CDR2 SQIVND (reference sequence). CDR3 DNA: TGTGCCAGTAGTGCCAAACAGGGCTGGGTGAACACTGAAGCTTTCTTT. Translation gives CASSAKQGWVNTEAFF.

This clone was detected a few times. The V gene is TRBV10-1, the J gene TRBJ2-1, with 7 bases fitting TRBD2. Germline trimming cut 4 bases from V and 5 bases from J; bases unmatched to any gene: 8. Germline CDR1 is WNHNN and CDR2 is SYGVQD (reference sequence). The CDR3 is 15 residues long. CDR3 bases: TGCGCCAGCAGTGGCCGACTAGCAGAGAACAATGAGCAGTTCTTC. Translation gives CASSGRLAENNEQFF.

The CDR3 DNA sequence: TGCGCCAGCAGCGCCCGGACAGGGTCTGGAAACACCATATATTTT. This translates into CASSARTGSGNTIYF. This chain links TRBV5-1 with TRBJ1-3; TRBD1 matches 8 bases. CDR1 is SGHRS and CDR2 is YFSETQ in the germline V gene. This CDR3 has 15 residues. V lost 4 bases and J lost 1; bases outside the gene matches: 4. The full variable domain, completed using reference TRBV5-1 and TRBJ1-3, is KAGVTQTPRYLIKTRGQQVTLSCSPISGHRSVSWYQQTPGQGLQFLFEYFSETQRNKGNFPGRFSGRQFSNSRSEMNVSTLELGDSALYLCASSARTGSGNTIYFGEGSWLTVV.

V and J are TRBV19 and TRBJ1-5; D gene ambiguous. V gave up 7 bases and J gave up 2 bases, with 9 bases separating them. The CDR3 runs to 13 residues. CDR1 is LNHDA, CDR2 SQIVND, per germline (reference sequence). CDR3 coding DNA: TGTGCCAGTAAAGGCCGGGGCAATCAGCCCCAGCATTTT. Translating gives CASKGRGNQPQHF. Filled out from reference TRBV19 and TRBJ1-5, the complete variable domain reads DGGITQSPKYLFRKEGQNVTLSCEQNLNHDAMYWYRQDPGQGLRLIYYSQIVNDFQKGDIAEGYSVSREKKESFPLTVTSAQKNPTAFYLCASKGRGNQPQHFGDGTRLSIL.

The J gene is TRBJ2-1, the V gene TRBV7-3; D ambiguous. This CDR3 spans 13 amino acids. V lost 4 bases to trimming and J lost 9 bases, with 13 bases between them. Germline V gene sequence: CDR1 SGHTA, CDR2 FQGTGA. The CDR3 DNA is TGTGCCAGCAGCTCCCTACCTGTTAGTGAGCAGTTCTTC. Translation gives CASSSLPVSEQFF.

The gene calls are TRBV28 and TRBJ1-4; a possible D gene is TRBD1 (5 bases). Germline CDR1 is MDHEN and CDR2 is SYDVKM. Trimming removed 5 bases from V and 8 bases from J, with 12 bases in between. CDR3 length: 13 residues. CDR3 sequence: CASSTPGNEKLFF. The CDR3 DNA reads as TGTGCCAGCAGTACCCCAGGGAACGAAAAACTGTTTTTT.

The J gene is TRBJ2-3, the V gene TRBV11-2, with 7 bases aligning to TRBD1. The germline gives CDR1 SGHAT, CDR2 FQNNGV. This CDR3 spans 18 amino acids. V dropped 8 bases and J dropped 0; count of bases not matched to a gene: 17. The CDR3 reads CASSTPLTGEFSTDTQYF. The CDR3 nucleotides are TGTGCCAGCTCCACTCCCCTAACAGGGGAGTTTAGCACAGATACGCAGTATTTT. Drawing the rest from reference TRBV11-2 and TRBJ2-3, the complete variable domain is EAGVAQSPRYKIIEKRQSVAFWCNPISGHATLYWYQQILGQGPKLLIQFQNNGVVDDSQLPKDRFSAERLKGVDSTLKIQPAKLEDSAVYLCASSTPLTGEFSTDTQYFGPGTRLTVL.